This is a list of T cell receptor beta chains from one sample in a study of cytomegalovirus exposure and HLA in healthy donors. TCRdb's copy holds only in-frame clones and misses some; the assay was immunoSEQ multiplex PCR. The sample records some 150,000 clones, around 84% being singletons. The source material was PBMCs. The receptors were sampled from a man between 50 and 59 years old in good health and CMV-seronegative. The CDR3 runs from the conserved cysteine through the conserved F or W. The D gene is left open where the match is weak. The listing skips clone size in some rows; elsewhere it reads once, few, many or a size class.

clone size: -
J gene: TRBJ1-1
D gene: -
V gene: TRBV11-3
CDR3 DNA: TGTGCCAGCAGCTTAGAAGAGGGTACTGAAGCTTTCTTT
CDR3 protein: CASSLEEGTEAFF

clone size: few
J gene: TRBJ2-7
D gene: -
V gene: TRBV4-1
CDR3 DNA: TGCGCCAGCAGCCAGGCCGGGCCGGGGGTGTTCGAGCAGTACTTC
CDR3 protein: CASSQAGPGVFEQYF

clone size: -
J gene: TRBJ2-4
D gene: -
V gene: TRBV9
CDR3 DNA: TGTGCCAGCAGCCTCGGAGGGACCCAAAGCAACATTCAGTACTTC
CDR3 protein: CASSLGGTQSNIQYF

clone size: once
J gene: TRBJ2-7
D gene: -
V gene: TRBV6-5
CDR3 DNA: TGTGCCAGCAAGCTTGATGGCGGTGCCGAGCAGTACTTC
CDR3 protein: CASKLDGGAEQYF

clone size: once
J gene: TRBJ1-1
D gene: -
V gene: TRBV7-2
CDR3 DNA: TGTGCCAGCAGCTTACAAGCAGGGGTACCTGAAGCTTTCTTT
CDR3 protein: CASSLQAGVPEAFF

clone size: -
J gene: TRBJ1-6
D gene: TRBD1
V gene: TRBV27
CDR3 DNA: TGTGCCAGCAGTCCGCGGGACAGGGAGGGGACCCTCCACTTT
CDR3 protein: CASSPRDREGTLHF

clone size: -
J gene: TRBJ2-2
D gene: -
V gene: TRBV27
CDR3 DNA: TGTGCCAGCAGTTTATTCGAGGGTATGGGCACCGGGGAGCTGTTTTTT
CDR3 protein: CASSLFEGMGTGELFF

clone size: few
J gene: TRBJ2-3
D gene: -
V gene: TRBV7-2
CDR3 DNA: TGTGCCAGCAGCTTCCCATCCGCAGGTTCCATTTCTAGCACAGATACGCAGTATTTT
CDR3 protein: CASSFPSAGSISSTDTQYF

clone size: -
J gene: TRBJ2-7
D gene: -
V gene: TRBV5-5
CDR3 DNA: TGTGCCAGCAGCTTCATTGTACAGGGACCCTACGAGCAGTACTTC
CDR3 protein: CASSFIVQGPYEQYF

clone size: -
J gene: TRBJ1-2
D gene: -
V gene: TRBV5-4
CDR3 DNA: TGTGCCAGCAGCTCACCGAGGGCGGACTATGGCTACACCTTC
CDR3 protein: CASSSPRADYGYTF

clone size: few
J gene: TRBJ1-4
D gene: -
V gene: TRBV5-6
CDR3 DNA: TGTGCCAGCAGTTCGGAGGGCCGGGAGGAAAAACTGTTTTTT
CDR3 protein: CASSSEGREEKLFF

clone size: -
J gene: TRBJ1-1
D gene: -
V gene: TRBV21-1
CDR3 DNA: TGTGCCAGCAGCAAATTTGAAGGACAGATCTTGAACACTGAAGCTTTCTTT
CDR3 protein: CASSKFEGQILNTEAFF

clone size: -
J gene: TRBJ1-5
D gene: -
V gene: TRBV18
CDR3 DNA: TGTGCCAGCTCACCAAGCAGGGATCAGCCCCAGCATTTT
CDR3 protein: CASSPSRDQPQHF

clone size: once
J gene: TRBJ1-1
D gene: -
V gene: TRBV2
CDR3 DNA: TGTGCCAGCAGTCTTGCCGGGAACACTGAAGCTTTCTTT
CDR3 protein: CASSLAGNTEAFF

clone size: -
J gene: TRBJ1-2
D gene: TRBD1
V gene: TRBV19
CDR3 DNA: TGTGCCAGTAGTACTACGACAGGGGCGGTTTATGGCTACACCTTC
CDR3 protein: CASSTTTGAVYGYTF

clone size: -
J gene: TRBJ2-1
D gene: -
V gene: TRBV27
CDR3 DNA: TGTGCCAGCAGTTTATGGGGCTCGACAGGTGAGCAGTTCTTC
CDR3 protein: CASSLWGSTGEQFF

clone size: -
J gene: TRBJ2-7
D gene: TRBD1
V gene: TRBV11-1
CDR3 DNA: TGTGCCAGCAGCAATCACGGGACAGGGATTTACGAGCAGTACTTC
CDR3 protein: CASSNHGTGIYEQYF

clone size: -
J gene: TRBJ1-2
D gene: -
V gene: TRBV6-5
CDR3 DNA: TGTGCCAGCAGTCCCCCAGGATATTACTATGGCTACACCTTC
CDR3 protein: CASSPPGYYYGYTF

clone size: few
J gene: TRBJ1-6
D gene: -
V gene: TRBV2
CDR3 DNA: TGTGCCAGCCCTAAGGGCAGGGACAAGTCACCCCTCCACTTT
CDR3 protein: CASPKGRDKSPLHF

clone size: -
J gene: TRBJ1-2
D gene: -
V gene: TRBV27
CDR3 DNA: TGTGCCAGCAGTTTAAGAGGCTATGGCTACACCTTC
CDR3 protein: CASSLRGYGYTF

clone size: few
J gene: TRBJ1-6
D gene: -
V gene: TRBV7-2
CDR3 DNA: TGTGCCAGCAGCTTTGGCCAATCACCCCTCCACTTT
CDR3 protein: CASSFGQSPLHF

clone size: -
J gene: TRBJ2-2
D gene: -
V gene: TRBV5-1
CDR3 DNA: TGCGCCAGCAGTTTGGGTGGGCTGAACACCGGGGAGCTGTTTTTT
CDR3 protein: CASSLGGLNTGELFF

clone size: -
J gene: TRBJ1-2
D gene: TRBD1
V gene: TRBV13
CDR3 DNA: TGTGCCAGCAGCACACCGTGGGACAGGGGAGGCTATGGCTACACCTTC
CDR3 protein: CASSTPWDRGGYGYTF

clone size: -
J gene: TRBJ2-5
D gene: -
V gene: TRBV28
CDR3 DNA: TGTGCCAGCAGTGAAATCCACACTAGTATGGGATCCCAAGAGACCCAGTACTTC
CDR3 protein: CASSEIHTSMGSQETQYF

clone size: -
J gene: TRBJ1-5
D gene: TRBD1
V gene: TRBV19
CDR3 DNA: TGTGCCACTAACGACAGGGGGTTGAGGCAGCCCCAGCATTTT
CDR3 protein: CATNDRGLRQPQHF

clone size: -
J gene: TRBJ1-1
D gene: TRBD1
V gene: TRBV5-1
CDR3 DNA: TGCGCCAGCAGCTTCTCGACAGGGGGAACGGGGACTGAAGCTTTCTTT
CDR3 protein: CASSFSTGGTGTEAFF

clone size: -
J gene: TRBJ1-5
D gene: -
V gene: TRBV7-9
CDR3 DNA: TGTGCCAGCAGCCCCGGGACATCAGGTGGAGGCAATCAGCCCCAGCATTTT
CDR3 protein: CASSPGTSGGGNQPQHF

clone size: -
J gene: TRBJ2-7
D gene: -
V gene: TRBV5-1
CDR3 DNA: TGCGCCAGCAGCTTGGGGCGGGGCGGGGTCGAGCAGTACTTC
CDR3 protein: CASSLGRGGVEQYF

clone size: -
J gene: TRBJ1-1
D gene: -
V gene: TRBV29-1
CDR3 DNA: TGCAGCGTTGAAGTGGCGGGGGTATGGGACACTGAAGCTTTCTTT
CDR3 protein: CSVEVAGVWDTEAFF

clone size: -
J gene: TRBJ2-5
D gene: TRBD2
V gene: TRBV6-1
CDR3 DNA: TGTGCCAGCAAGGCCTACGGGAGGGGGGAGACCCAGTACTTC
CDR3 protein: CASKAYGRGETQYF

clone size: -
J gene: TRBJ2-1
D gene: TRBD2
V gene: TRBV5-4
CDR3 DNA: TGTGCCAGCAGCTTGTACAGCGGGACTTCCTACAATGAGCAGTTCTTC
CDR3 protein: CASSLYSGTSYNEQFF

clone size: once
J gene: TRBJ1-2
D gene: -
V gene: TRBV6-4
CDR3 DNA: TGTGCCAGCAGTGACTCAGGGGCCTATGGCTACACCTTC
CDR3 protein: CASSDSGAYGYTF

clone size: -
J gene: TRBJ2-1
D gene: TRBD1
V gene: TRBV7-2
CDR3 DNA: TGTGCCAGCAGCGTAAGGGGACAGGGGGTTGGAGAGCAGTTCTTC
CDR3 protein: CASSVRGQGVGEQFF

clone size: -
J gene: TRBJ1-1
D gene: -
V gene: TRBV5-4
CDR3 DNA: TGTGCCAGCAGCTTGCCCGGGGGGCCGAACACTGAAGCTTTCTTT
CDR3 protein: CASSLPGGPNTEAFF

clone size: -
J gene: TRBJ2-1
D gene: TRBD2
V gene: TRBV4-1
CDR3 DNA: TGCGCCAGCAGCCAAGACCCAGCGGGGGGCCCTAGTTACAATGAGCAGTTCTTC
CDR3 protein: CASSQDPAGGPSYNEQFF

clone size: -
J gene: TRBJ1-2
D gene: TRBD1
V gene: TRBV5-4
CDR3 DNA: TGTGCCAGCAGCCTAGGGGGCGGGTATGGCTACACCTTC
CDR3 protein: CASSLGGGYGYTF

clone size: -
J gene: TRBJ1-4
D gene: -
V gene: TRBV5-1
CDR3 DNA: TGCGCCAGCAGCTTGGAACATTCTAATGAAAAACTGTTTTTT
CDR3 protein: CASSLEHSNEKLFF

clone size: once
J gene: TRBJ2-1
D gene: -
V gene: TRBV30
CDR3 DNA: TGTGCCTGGAGAGGGTTAGCGGATAGAGATGAGCAGTTCTTC
CDR3 protein: CAWRGLADRDEQFF

clone size: -
J gene: TRBJ2-2
D gene: -
V gene: TRBV30
CDR3 DNA: TGTGCCTGGAGGGAAAAAGGACTGACCGGGGAGCTGTTTTTT
CDR3 protein: CAWREKGLTGELFF

clone size: -
J gene: TRBJ1-5
D gene: TRBD1
V gene: TRBV19
CDR3 DNA: TGTGCCAGTAGTACTGGGACAGGGGACTTTCCCCAGCATTTT
CDR3 protein: CASSTGTGDFPQHF

clone size: -
J gene: TRBJ1-2
D gene: TRBD1
V gene: TRBV19
CDR3 DNA: TGTGCCAGTAGTATAGGTAACAGGGGCTATGGCTACACCTTC
CDR3 protein: CASSIGNRGYGYTF

clone size: -
J gene: TRBJ2-3
D gene: -
V gene: TRBV30
CDR3 DNA: TGTGCCTGGAGTCGCGTGGGAGGAGCAGATACGCAGTATTTT
CDR3 protein: CAWSRVGGADTQYF

clone size: -
J gene: TRBJ2-2
D gene: -
V gene: TRBV7-6
CDR3 DNA: TGTGCCAGCAGTAAATTTAGCGGAACAGACACCGGGGAGCTGTTTTTT
CDR3 protein: CASSKFSGTDTGELFF

clone size: -
J gene: TRBJ2-1
D gene: -
V gene: TRBV7-2
CDR3 DNA: TGTGCCAGCAGCTTAAGTGGGAGTAGGTACAATGAGCAGTTCTTC
CDR3 protein: CASSLSGSRYNEQFF

clone size: -
J gene: TRBJ2-6
D gene: -
V gene: TRBV9
CDR3 DNA: TGTGCCAGCAGCGTATACAGGGCTGGGGCCAACGTCCTGACTTTC
CDR3 protein: CASSVYRAGANVLTF

clone size: -
J gene: TRBJ1-1
D gene: TRBD1
V gene: TRBV4-1
CDR3 DNA: TGCGCCAGCAGCCGCCCACTCCGGGACAGGGGCTATGAAGCTTTCTTT
CDR3 protein: CASSRPLRDRGYEAFF

clone size: -
J gene: TRBJ2-7
D gene: -
V gene: TRBV5-1
CDR3 DNA: TGCGCCAGCCGGGAACTACAGGGATTGGACGAGCAGTACTTC
CDR3 protein: CASRELQGLDEQYF

clone size: -
J gene: TRBJ1-3
D gene: -
V gene: TRBV18
CDR3 DNA: TGTGCCAGCTCACCGGTAATCGTCGGGACTGGAAACACCATATATTTT
CDR3 protein: CASSPVIVGTGNTIYF

clone size: -
J gene: TRBJ1-2
D gene: -
V gene: TRBV27
CDR3 DNA: TGTGCCAGCAGTTTAAATGACAAAACGGGAGGCTACACCTTC
CDR3 protein: CASSLNDKTGGYTF

clone size: once
J gene: TRBJ2-3
D gene: TRBD2
V gene: TRBV29-1
CDR3 DNA: TGCAGCGCTGCACTAGCGGGGGGTATGGATACGCAGTATTTT
CDR3 protein: CSAALAGGMDTQYF

clone size: -
J gene: TRBJ2-5
D gene: TRBD2
V gene: TRBV7-2
CDR3 DNA: TGTGCCAGCAGCTCCCGGAGTAGCGGGAGGCCGGGGGAGACCCAGTACTTC
CDR3 protein: CASSSRSSGRPGETQYF

clone size: -
J gene: TRBJ2-7
D gene: TRBD1
V gene: TRBV6-5
CDR3 DNA: TGTGCCAGCAGTTCGGACAGGGGAAGACTGCAAGGCGAGCAGTACTTC
CDR3 protein: CASSSDRGRLQGEQYF

clone size: -
J gene: TRBJ1-4
D gene: TRBD1
V gene: TRBV11-3
CDR3 DNA: TGTGCCAGCAGCACCTCCGGGACAGCTAATGAAAAACTGTTTTTT
CDR3 protein: CASSTSGTANEKLFF

clone size: -
J gene: TRBJ1-2
D gene: TRBD1
V gene: TRBV4-2
CDR3 DNA: TGTGCCAGCAGCCAAGATGGACAGGGCTCTGGCTACACCTTC
CDR3 protein: CASSQDGQGSGYTF

clone size: -
J gene: TRBJ1-1
D gene: -
V gene: TRBV29-1
CDR3 DNA: TGCAGCGTTGATGGCGGGTCGAACACTGAAGCTTTCTTT
CDR3 protein: CSVDGGSNTEAFF